The 30 T cell receptor beta chains presented below share a single source sample, sequenced in a study of ipilimumab plus nivolumab after autologous stem cell transplantation. Clones were sequenced by immunoSEQ multiplex PCR, and TCRdb holds only the in-frame ones, with some missing. The sample includes tens of thousands of clones, about 83% seen only once; the top ten take 2% to 2.5%. The input for sequencing was PBMCs, taken in a trial of ipilimumab plus nivolumab as post-transplant consolidation. These receptors were obtained from a male donor with diffuse large B-cell lymphoma.

This clone was seen just once. The chain couples TRBV15 to TRBJ1-5; D gene uncertain. The CDR3 length is 13 residues. V was clipped by 3 bases and J by 4 bases, with 7 bases between them. Per germline, CDR1 LNHNV and CDR2 YYDKDF (reference sequence). Written as DNA, the CDR3 is TGTGCCACCAGCAGTAACAGAAATCAGCCCCAGCATTTT. This encodes CATSSNRNQPQHF. Complete variable domain (other parts from reference TRBV15 and TRBJ1-5): DAMVIQNPRYQVTQFGKPVTLSCSQTLNHNVMYWYQQKSSQAPKLLFHYYDKDFNNEADTPDNFQSRRPNTSFCFLDIRSPGLGDTAMYLCATSSNRNQPQHFGDGTRLSIL.

The chain combines TRBV18 with TRBJ2-5; D ambiguous. CDR1 is KGHSH and CDR2 is LQKENI in the germline V gene. This CDR3 is 12 amino acids long. Trimming stripped 6 bases from V and 5 bases from J, with 10 bases between. The CDR3 loop is CASSSGRETQYF. DNA of the CDR3: TGTGCCAGCTCCTCGGGCCGGGAGACCCAGTACTTC.

This chain links TRBV4-1 with TRBJ1-6; D is perhaps TRBD1 (5 bases). The germline V gene encodes CDR1 MGHRA and CDR2 YSYEKL. This CDR3 has 15 residues. Trimming shortened V by 1 base and J by 6 bases, and 10 bases separated the two germline ends. As DNA, the CDR3 is TGCGCCAGCAGCCAAGGGGGCCTGAGTAATTCACCCCTCCACTTT. It is translated as CASSQGGLSNSPLHF.

V is TRBV7-9 and J is TRBJ2-2; 7 bases agree with TRBD1. CDR1 is SEHNR, CDR2 FQNEAQ, per germline (reference sequence). The CDR3 is 18 residues long. After removal of 4 bases from V and 5 bases from J, the junction contained 16 bases not matched to a gene. CDR3 nucleotides: TGTGCCAGCAGCTCAGGCGGATTTCAGGGGGTTGAGACCGGGGAGCTGTTTTTT. Amino acids: CASSSGGFQGVETGELFF.

This chain joins TRBV2 and TRBJ1-1; D is possibly TRBD1 (5 bases). The CDR3 is 15 residues long. V lost 7 bases, J lost 6 bases, and 21 bases lay in between. Germline CDR1 reads SNHLY; CDR2 reads FYNNEI. CDR3 DNA: TGTGCCAGCAAAGGGGACGGGGACGGGGGTGCTGAAGCTTTCTTT. Translated: CASKGDGDGGAEAFF.

This rearrangement joins TRBV27 to TRBJ1-1, with D unresolved. V was pared by 5 bases and J by 11 bases, with 21 bases between. The CDR3 runs 14 residues. Germline loops: CDR1 MNHEY, CDR2 SMNVEV (reference sequence). CDR3 nucleotides: TGTGCCAGCAGTCCAGACCGGGGAGGGCGAATGGCTTTCTTT. This encodes CASSPDRGGRMAFF.

The chain couples TRBV15 to TRBJ1-1; D unresolved. V shed 3 bases and J shed 10 bases, with 9 bases lying between them. The CDR3 runs to 11 residues. Germline CDR1 reads LNHNV; CDR2 reads YYDKDF (reference sequence). CDR3 protein: CATSSGSVAFF. In DNA form, the CDR3 reads TGTGCCACCAGCAGTGGGTCTGTAGCTTTCTTT.

The chain links TRBV7-2 to TRBJ2-3; TRBD1 matches 8 bases. V lost 5 bases, J lost 1 base, and 2 bases stayed unmatched. The CDR3 is made up of 14 amino acids. CDR1 and CDR2 from the germline V gene are SGHTA and FQGNSA. This CDR3 reads CASSPGQGTDTQYF. CDR3 nucleotides: TGTGCCAGCAGCCCGGGACAGGGCACAGATACGCAGTATTTT.

Only one count was recorded for this clone. The genes are TRBV18 and TRBJ2-5, with 7 bases lining up with TRBD1. With 4 bases clipped from V and 4 bases from J, the junction kept 9 bases outside the gene matches. CDR1 KGHSH and CDR2 LQKENI come from the germline V gene. The CDR3 spans 15 residues. This CDR3 reads CASSRGTGDTETQYF. The CDR3 DNA reads TGTGCCAGCTCACGGGGAACAGGGGACACAGAGACCCAGTACTTC.

This clone has a handful of counts. The chain combines TRBV5-5 with TRBJ1-1; TRBD1 is a possible D gene (6 bases). With 4 bases removed from V and 1 base from J, the gap between germline ends came to 8 bases. The germline CDR1 and CDR2 sequences are SGHKS and YYEKEE (reference sequence). This CDR3 is 13 amino acids long. CDR3 nucleotide sequence: TGTGCCAGCAGCCAGGGGACGAACACTGAAGCTTTCTTT. Its protein product is CASSQGTNTEAFF.

The chain recombines TRBV15 with TRBJ1-2; no clear D. The CDR3 covers 15 residues. V was clipped by 1 base and J by 11 bases, with 20 bases between them. Germline V gives CDR1 LNHNV, CDR2 YYDKDF (reference sequence). The CDR3: CATSRVGRENMAYTF. The CDR3 region has the DNA TGTGCCACCAGCAGAGTCGGAAGGGAGAATATGGCTTACACCTTC.

This chain connects TRBV4-2 to TRBJ1-2, with no clear D. Germline loops: CDR1 LGHNA, CDR2 YNFKEQ. Trimming left V 0 bases short and J 2 bases short, with 16 bases between. The CDR3 is 17 residues long. CDR3 in DNA: TGTGCCAGCAGCCAAGAAAGAGATACAACCCTCAACTATGGCTACACCTTC. Its protein product is CASSQERDTTLNYGYTF.

This clone has only one observation. The rearrangement uses TRBV13 and TRBJ2-7; 8 positions match TRBD2. V shed 6 bases and J 3 bases; nucleotides not matched to a gene: 13. In germline, CDR1 is PRHDT, CDR2 FYEKMQ (reference sequence). The CDR3 length is 16 residues. CDR3 nucleotide sequence: TGTGCCAGCAGTCCGAGGAGCGGGGGTACCTACTACGAGCAGTACTTC. Translating gives CASSPRSGGTYYEQYF.

The chain is built from TRBV18 and TRBJ1-1, with TRBD1 matching over 9 bases. The V and J ends lost 3 bases and 7 bases, in that order; junction bases with no gene match: 6. Looked up from germline, CDR1 is KGHSH and CDR2 is LQKENI. The length of the CDR3 is 14 residues. The CDR3 region has the DNA TGTGCCAGCTCACCGCTACAGGGGGCAAATGAAGCTTTCTTT. Encoded protein: CASSPLQGANEAFF.

This clone was seen only a few times. The same CDR3 arises from other DNA sequences in this sample as well. The chain carries TRBV4-1 and TRBJ1-1, with D tentatively TRBD1 (5 bases). Germline V gene sequence: CDR1 MGHRA, CDR2 YSYEKL. V gave up 1 base and J gave up 2 bases, with 8 bases separating them. The CDR3 is 14 residues long. The CDR3 is CASSQADRNTEAFF. CDR3 bases: TGCGCCAGCAGCCAAGCAGACAGAAACACTGAAGCTTTCTTT.

This rearrangement joins TRBV4-1 to TRBJ2-7; D is ambiguous. V lost 1 base and J 3 bases, leaving 13 bases between the germline ends. CDR3 length: 15 amino acids. Germline loops: CDR1 MGHRA, CDR2 YSYEKL. The CDR3 here is CASSQVNSLIYEQYF. As DNA, the CDR3 is TGCGCCAGCAGCCAAGTGAACAGCTTGATCTACGAGCAGTACTTC.

The chain couples TRBV7-9 to TRBJ1-6; 9 bases align to TRBD1. CDR3 length: 14 amino acids. Germline values: CDR1 SEHNR, CDR2 FQNEAQ (reference sequence). V dropped 1 base and J dropped 9; count of bases not matched to a gene: 1. The CDR3 DNA follows: TGTGCCAGCAGCTTAGGGGACAGGGCTTCACCCCTCCACTTT. It is translated as CASSLGDRASPLHF.

V and J are TRBV6-6 and TRBJ2-7, with D unclear. The CDR3 contains 13 residues. Trimming pared 4 bases from V and 3 bases from J, leaving 10 bases between. CDR1 and CDR2 from the germline V gene are MNHNY and SVGAGI (reference sequence). DNA for the CDR3: TGTGCCAGCAGTTCCCCGGCCAGCTACGAGCAGTACTTC. Protein product: CASSSPASYEQYF.

This clone was detected a few times. This chain uses TRBV10-3 with TRBJ1-4, with D possibly TRBD1 on 5 matching bases. The ends were cut back, 2 bases at V and 0 bases at J, with 16 bases in the middle. Germline values: CDR1 ENHRY, CDR2 SYGVKD. This CDR3 comprises 18 residues. The CDR3 reads CAISEAPGGFATNEKLFF. CDR3 coding DNA: TGTGCCATCAGTGAGGCCCCCGGGGGGTTTGCAACTAATGAAAAACTGTTTTTT.

This clone was detected a few times. The rearrangement joins TRBV7-2 to TRBJ2-3, with D possibly matching TRBD2 (5 bases). There are 17 residues in the CDR3. From germline, CDR1 is SGHTA and CDR2 FQGNSA. Trimming left V 0 bases short and J 0 bases short, with 13 bases between. As DNA, the CDR3 is TGTGCCAGCAGCTTAGCAGCTAGCCTCTTGAGCACAGATACGCAGTATTTT. It is translated as CASSLAASLLSTDTQYF.

The V and J genes are TRBV2 and TRBJ2-1; no clear D. The germline V gene encodes CDR1 SNHLY and CDR2 FYNNEI. V lost 6 bases to trimming and J lost 0 bases, with 9 bases between them. The CDR3 has 14 residues. The CDR3 protein is CASSPSSSYNEQFF. The CDR3 DNA is TGTGCCAGCAGCCCTTCGAGCTCCTACAATGAGCAGTTCTTC.

The rearrangement joins TRBV28 to TRBJ1-2; 7 bases align to TRBD1. Unmatched junction bases numbered 8, after V lost 6 bases and J lost 7 bases. This CDR3 is 13 amino acids long. The germline V gene has CDR1 MDHEN and CDR2 SYDVKM. CDR3 coding DNA: TGTGCCAGCAGACAGACAGGGCCGATTGGCTACACCTTC. Amino acid sequence: CASRQTGPIGYTF.

The chain combines TRBV6-5 with TRBJ1-3, with D possibly being TRBD1 (5 bases). The V gene lost 3 bases and the J gene lost 4 bases, with 13 bases spanning the gap. Germline lookup yields CDR1 MNHEY and CDR2 SVGAGI. The CDR3 extends over 15 amino acids. CDR3 nucleotide sequence: TGTGCCAGCAGTTATTCCAGGGACGGAGGAAACACCATATATTTT. It specifies CASSYSRDGGNTIYF.

The chain recombines TRBV7-9 with TRBJ2-7; TRBD1 might be the D (6 bases). Deletions cut 5 bases from V and 2 bases from J, with 10 bases between. Per the germline V gene, CDR1 is SEHNR and CDR2 is FQNEAQ (reference sequence). This CDR3 has 13 residues. CDR3 protein: CASSPDRTYEQYF. As DNA, the CDR3 is TGTGCCAGCAGCCCAGACAGGACCTACGAGCAGTACTTC.

This rearrangement joins TRBV15 to TRBJ2-7, with TRBD2 matching 11 bases. The V and J ends lost 0 bases and 2 bases, in that order; junction bases with no gene match: 15. The CDR3 is made up of 20 amino acids. Germline CDR1 reads LNHNV; CDR2 reads YYDKDF (reference sequence). The CDR3 loop reads CATSRDAGASGGSHTYEQYF. DNA of the CDR3: TGTGCCACCAGCAGAGATGCTGGGGCTAGCGGGGGGTCTCATACCTACGAGCAGTACTTC.

The V and J genes are TRBV27 and TRBJ2-7; 8 bases are shared with TRBD1. The V and J ends lost 10 bases and 6 bases, in that order; junction bases with no gene match: 14. Germline values: CDR1 MNHEY, CDR2 SMNVEV (reference sequence). The CDR3 contains 14 residues. The CDR3 nucleotides are TGTGCCACCCAATCCGACAGGGGTAGAGGCGAGCAGTACTTC. It is translated as CATQSDRGRGEQYF.

The V and J genes are TRBV27 and TRBJ2-7; D remains unclear. The CDR3 spans 14 residues. Germline V gene data show CDR1 as MNHEY and CDR2 as SMNVEV (reference sequence). Trimming took 6 bases from V and 0 from J, leaving 12 bases between them. This chain's CDR3 is CASSPGPNSYEQYF. The CDR3 DNA sequence: TGTGCCAGCAGCCCTGGCCCGAACTCCTACGAGCAGTACTTC.

The V and J genes are TRBV2 and TRBJ2-5, with TRBD1 matching 12 bases. This CDR3 contains 15 residues. In germline, CDR1 is SNHLY, CDR2 FYNNEI. The trim removed 5 bases at V and 5 bases at J, leaving 6 bases unmatched. The CDR3 DNA follows: TGTGCCAGCAGTTACGGGACAGGGGGCGTGGAGACCCAGTACTTC. Translated: CASSYGTGGVETQYF.

This clone appeared a single time. V usage is TRBV6-1 and J usage is TRBJ1-5, with D perhaps TRBD1 (6 bases). Trimming removed 5 bases from V and 6 bases from J, with 14 bases in between. Germline V CDR1 and CDR2: MNHNS, SASEGT. The length of the CDR3 is 14 residues. CDR3: CASSPDRIVQPQHF. In DNA, the CDR3 is TGTGCCAGCAGTCCCGACAGGATTGTTCAGCCCCAGCATTTT.

The chain employs TRBV5-1 and TRBJ2-7; D is perhaps TRBD1 (7 bases). Germline loops: CDR1 SGHRS, CDR2 YFSETQ. The CDR3 runs to 19 residues. The V gene lost 1 base and the J gene lost 2 bases, with 25 bases spanning the gap. The CDR3 here is CASSLSPNPGGQLAYEQYF. CDR3 nucleotides: TGCGCCAGCAGCTTGAGTCCTAATCCCGGGGGACAGCTTGCCTACGAGCAGTACTTC.